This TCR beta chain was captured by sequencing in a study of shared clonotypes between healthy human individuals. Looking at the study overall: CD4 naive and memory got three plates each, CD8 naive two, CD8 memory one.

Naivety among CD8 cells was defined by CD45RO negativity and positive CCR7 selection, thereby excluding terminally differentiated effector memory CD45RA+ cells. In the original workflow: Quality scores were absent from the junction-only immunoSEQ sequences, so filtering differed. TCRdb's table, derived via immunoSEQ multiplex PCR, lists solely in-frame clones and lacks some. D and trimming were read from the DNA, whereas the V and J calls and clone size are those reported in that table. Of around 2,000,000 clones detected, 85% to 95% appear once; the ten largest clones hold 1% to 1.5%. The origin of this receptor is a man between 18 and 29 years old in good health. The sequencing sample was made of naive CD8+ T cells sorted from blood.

This chain's CDR3 is CASSEGTSDSYEQYF. The CDR3 DNA is TGTGCCAGCAGTGAGGGGACTAGCGACTCCTACGAGCAGTACTTC. The rearrangement uses TRBV2 and TRBJ2-7; TRBD2 aligns across 10 bases. The CDR3 runs to 15 residues. V lost 3 bases to trimming and J lost 0 bases; unmatched junction nucleotides: 2. Germline V gives CDR1 SNHLY, CDR2 FYNNEI.